This T cell receptor beta chain was observed in a study of blood T cells in healthy people across ages. Overall study results and limits: Estimates based on one million T cells were treated as lower bounds. Per million T cells, TCR beta diversity dropped about linearly as age rose.

A word on this clonotype: Antigen unknown.

Per sample, a minimum of 6.5 million PBMCs were isolated. At least 5 micrograms of total RNA were extracted per sample. The germline gives CDR1 SEHNR, CDR2 FQNEAQ (reference sequence). The CDR3 has 16 residues. PCR was performed a second time for about 7 to 11 cycles using a sample-barcoded 5' primer and a J-beta primer mix. MiXCR, run by TCRdb on the 5' RACE reads, gives a single entry per CDR3 protein. Of over 1.5 million distinct CDR3 sequences detected, about 50% appear once; the ten largest clones hold around 2.1%. The sequencing sample was made of blood. This sequence was found in a middle-aged woman in good health. The V gene is TRBV7-9, the J gene TRBJ2-7; 7 bases map to TRBD1. The J call may be faulty, since TRBJ2-5 better matches the DNA end. The CDR3 DNA reads TGTGCCAGCAGCTTAGTCAGGGAGCGACAGGGAAAGACCCAGTACTTC. Translated: CASSLVRERQGKTQYF.